This T cell receptor beta chain originates from a study of T cell responses to AZD1222 COVID-19 vaccine. General observations from the study: Elevations in Spike-specific TCR breadth and depth followed administration of two AZD1222 doses. Seropositive at baseline were only a handful of AZD1222 recipients. Vaccine-associated CD4 TCRs ranged over spike, dominating at 160-218 and 743-854.

About this clone itself: What it binds is not known.

The CDR3 totals 15 residues. Per the germline V gene, CDR1 is SGHTA and CDR2 is FQGNSA. V lost 1 base, J lost 6 bases, and 14 bases lay in between. The assay was immunoSEQ multiplex PCR, and TCRdb's table has in-frame clones only and misses some. The sample records fewer than 250,000 clones, roughly 91% being singletons. This rearrangement joins TRBV7-2 to TRBJ2-3; D remains ambiguous. Specimen: peripheral blood, collected on day 0 of MenACWY control vaccination. The source is an adult in good health. Here the CDR3 DNA reads TGTGCCAGCAGCTTAGGATCCCCTAGAAGGGATACGCAGTATTTT. This codes for CASSLGSPRRDTQYF.